This record concerns one T cell receptor beta chain sequence. Generated by immunoSEQ multiplex PCR, the TCRdb table keeps only in-frame clones and is missing some. The sample shows 130,000 or so clones, approximately 94% of them seen only once. CDR3 length equals 13 residues. With V trimmed by 7 bases and J by 5 bases, 8 bases remained unmatched. This entry is derived from a study of control samples from healthy donors and cancer patients. The sample taken for sequencing was blood. V and J are TRBV12-3 or TRBV12-4 and TRBJ2-7; 7 nucleotides align to TRBD1. The sequence was collected from a man between 40 and 49 years old in good health. CDR3 in DNA: TGTGCCAGCATCCTACAGGGGCGAGACGAGCAGTACTTC. As protein: CASILQGRDEQYF.